Listed here are 18 T cell receptor beta chains from one sample, sequenced in a study of shared clonotypes between healthy human individuals. Repertoires were generated with immunoSEQ multiplex PCR, while TCRdb's copy carries only in-frame clones and drops some. Here the sample spans fewer than 1.4 million clones, 78% being singletons. The sequenced material came from memory CD4+ T cells from PBMCs. Subset noted: CD45RA-negative fraction. These receptors were collected from a man between 18 and 35 years old in good health. Some clones in this sample may be carry-over from other donors' samples.

Regarding this clone: With a far larger clone one base away, a read error is the likely cause. The chain combines TRBV5-4 with TRBJ2-2, with TRBD2 identical over 12 bases. Germline lookup yields CDR1 SGHNT and CDR2 YYREEE (reference sequence). This CDR3 region has 19 residues. CDR3 protein: CASSNGLAGLRVNTGEPFF. In nucleotides, the CDR3 is TGTGCCAGCAGCAACGGACTAGCGGGGCTGAGGGTGAACACCGGGGAGCCGTTTTTT.

V is TRBV2 and J is TRBJ1-4, with D unresolved. V lost 5 bases, J lost 7 bases, and 17 bases lay in between. Germline CDR1 is SNHLY and CDR2 is FYNNEI. The CDR3 totals 15 residues. CDR3 in amino acids: CASSSEGPSFEKLFF. The CDR3 bases are TGTGCCAGCAGTAGTGAGGGTCCCTCCTTTGAAAAACTGTTTTTT. Drawing the rest from reference TRBV2 and TRBJ1-4, the complete variable domain is EPEVTQTPSHQVTQMGQEVILRCVPISNHLYFYWYRQILGQKVEFLVSFYNNEISEKSEIFDDQFSVERPDGSNFTLKIRSTKLEDSAMYFCASSSEGPSFEKLFFGSGTQLSVL.

In this sample, this clone turned up a few times. This chain joins TRBV5-1 and TRBJ1-2; D gene ambiguous. The V end lost 4 bases, the J end lost 0 bases, and 10 bases lay between the germline ends. Germline assignment: CDR1 SGHRS and CDR2 YFSETQ. This CDR3 has 14 residues. CDR3 DNA sequence: TGCGCCAGCAGCCCCGGGTCTCCTAACTATGGCTACACCTTC. This gives the protein CASSPGSPNYGYTF.

The chain uses TRBV7-6 and TRBJ2-6; 9 bases agree with TRBD2. Germline V gives CDR1 SGHVS, CDR2 FNYEAQ. This CDR3 comprises 19 residues. Trimming at V came to 1 base and at J to 1 base, leaving 8 bases not matched to a gene. The CDR3 sequence: CASSLVAGAQGSGANVLTF. CDR3 coding DNA: TGTGCCAGCAGCTTAGTAGCGGGGGCCCAGGGGTCTGGGGCCAACGTCCTGACTTTC. Complete variable domain (other parts from reference TRBV7-6 and TRBJ2-6): GAGVSQSPRYKVTKRGQDVALRCDPISGHVSLYWYRQALGQGPEFLTYFNYEAQQDKSGLPNDRFSAERPEGSISTLTIQRTEQRDSAMYRCASSLVAGAQGSGANVLTFGAGSRLTVL.

CDR3 sequence: CASSQDRGGGRGRNEQFF. DNA of the CDR3: TGTGCCAGCAGCCAAGATCGAGGTGGCGGGAGGGGTCGCAATGAGCAGTTCTTC. The V call is TRBV4-2, the J call TRBJ2-1; 9 nucleotides agree with TRBD2. This CDR3 has 18 residues. CDR1 LGHNA and CDR2 YNFKEQ come from the germline V gene. The V gene end was trimmed by 0 bases and the J gene end by 6 bases; junction bases not matched to a gene: 12.

This chain uses TRBV4-3 with TRBJ2-7; D remains ambiguous. Trimming cost V 0 bases and J 2 bases, with 8 bases left between them. Per germline, CDR1 LGHNA and CDR2 YSLEER. The CDR3 spans 14 residues. DNA for the CDR3: TGCGCCAGCAGCCAAGATCGTCCAGCCTACGAGCAGTACTTC. Translation: CASSQDRPAYEQYF.

CDR3 residues: CASSPLGTERGYTF. CDR3 coding DNA: TGTGCCAGCAGTCCTTTGGGGACCGAGAGGGGCTACACCTTC. The V and J genes are TRBV25-1 and TRBJ1-2, with D tentatively TRBD1 (5 bases). Germline V gene data show CDR1 as MGHDK and CDR2 as SYGVNS. The V end lost 5 bases, the J end lost 8 bases, and 18 bases lay between the germline ends. This CDR3 is 14 amino acids long.

Details on this clone: This may stem from a read error, because a much larger clone lies one nucleotide away. The V call is TRBV6-5, the J call TRBJ2-6, with a possible D match to TRBD1 (5 bases). Germline CDR1 MNHEY, CDR2 SVGAGI. The length of the CDR3 is 13 residues. DNA for the CDR3: TGTGCCAGCAGACCCTCTGGGGCCAACGTCCTGGCTTTC. Its translation is CASRPSGANVLAF.

The chain is built from TRBV28 and TRBJ1-2, with D tentatively TRBD1 (6 bases). V was shortened by 7 bases and J by 4 bases, with 16 bases between the two germline ends. The CDR3 has 14 residues. The germline V gene has CDR1 MDHEN and CDR2 SYDVKM. The CDR3 sequence is CASTSTGFRYGYTF. In DNA form, the CDR3 reads TGTGCCAGCACCTCGACAGGCTTCCGCTATGGCTACACCTTC.

The genes are TRBV29-1 and TRBJ2-2, with D possibly being TRBD2 (6 bases). The ends were cut back, 6 bases at V and 6 bases at J, with 17 bases in the middle. From germline, CDR1 is SQVTM and CDR2 ANQGSEA. The CDR3 is 14 residues long. CDR3 region: CSVYLAASAGELFF. Written as DNA, the CDR3 is TGCAGCGTCTATTTGGCTGCTAGCGCCGGGGAGCTGTTTTTT.

This chain connects TRBV5-1 to TRBJ2-7; 7 bases align to TRBD1. This CDR3 is 11 amino acids long. Trimming cost V 0 bases and J 12 bases; bases outside gene matches: 3. Germline V gene data show CDR1 as SGHRS and CDR2 as YFSETQ. The CDR3 reads CASSLEGGTYF. CDR3 DNA sequence: TGCGCCAGCAGCTTGGAAGGGGGCACGTACTTC.

The rearrangement links TRBV10-1 to TRBJ2-1; 9 bases align to TRBD1. J gave up 6 bases and V 5 bases, and 8 bases lay outside the gene matches. This CDR3 has 15 residues. Germline loops: CDR1 WNHNN, CDR2 SYGVQD (reference sequence). This chain's CDR3 is CASSQDRGGVNEQFF. CDR3 in DNA: TGCGCCAGCAGTCAGGACAGGGGTGGCGTCAATGAGCAGTTCTTC.

Here the CDR3 reads CASSQTGGLTGETQYF. In DNA, the CDR3 is TGTGCCAGCTCCCAAACAGGGGGTCTTACAGGAGAGACCCAGTACTTC. The chain combines TRBV18 with TRBJ2-5; the match to TRBD1 covers 8 bases. V gave up 6 bases and J gave up 4 bases; unmatched junction bases: 13. This CDR3 contains 16 residues. Looked up from germline, CDR1 is KGHSH and CDR2 is LQKENI.

At least ten counts were recorded for this clone. This sequence joins TRBV9 and TRBJ1-1; D gene uncertain. This CDR3 is 14 amino acids long. Germline values: CDR1 SGDLS, CDR2 YYNGEE. V lost 5 bases, J lost 4 bases, and 15 bases lay in between. The CDR3 DNA reads as TGTGCCAGCAGTTTTGGATCTGCGGGCACTGAAGCTTTCTTT. It codes for CASSFGSAGTEAFF.

The rearrangement joins TRBV5-8 to TRBJ2-5; TRBD1 is a possible D gene (6 bases). The V end lost 5 bases, the J end lost 3 bases, and 23 bases lay between the germline ends. Per the germline V gene, CDR1 is SGHTS and CDR2 is YDEGEE. The CDR3 extends over 17 amino acids. The CDR3 coding sequence is TGTGCCAGCAGGTCAGGGGCTAGTGCGCTGGGGAAAGAGACCCAGTACTTC. This encodes CASRSGASALGKETQYF. The whole variable domain, filled in from reference TRBV5-8 and TRBJ2-5, reads EAGVTQSPTHLIKTRGQQATLRCSPISGHTSVYWYQQALGLGLQFLLWYDEGEERNRGNFPPRFSGRQFPNYSSELNVNALELEDSALYLCASRSGASALGKETQYFGPGTRLLVL.

This clone occurred once. V gene TRBV7-2 combines with J gene TRBJ2-2; weak D call: TRBD1 (7 bases). The CDR3 has 14 amino acids. Germline V gives CDR1 SGHTA, CDR2 FQGNSA. The V end lost 7 bases, the J end lost 5 bases, and 14 bases lay between the germline ends. This CDR3 is CASTQGGSTGELFF. The CDR3 DNA is TGTGCCAGCACCCAGGGGGGTAGTACCGGGGAGCTGTTTTTT.

As regards this clone: Additional DNA sequences in this sample encode the identical CDR3. The chain carries TRBV18 and TRBJ2-5; unclear D gene. Germline V gene data show CDR1 as KGHSH and CDR2 as LQKENI. The CDR3 spans 14 residues. V was clipped by 0 bases and J by 1 base, with 6 bases between them. The CDR3: CASSPPGSQETQYF. The CDR3 region has the DNA TGTGCCAGCTCACCACCCGGGTCCCAAGAGACCCAGTACTTC. Combining the CDR3 with reference TRBV18 and TRBJ2-5 gives the whole variable domain NAGVMQNPRHLVRRRGQEARLRCSPMKGHSHVYWYRQLPEEGLKFMVYLQKENIIDESGMPKERFSAEFPKEGPSILRIQQVVRGDSAAYFCASSPPGSQETQYFGPGTRLLVL.

This clone was observed a few times. The J gene is TRBJ1-1, the V gene TRBV28; D is unclear. Germline V gene sequence: CDR1 MDHEN, CDR2 SYDVKM. The CDR3 loop spans 12 amino acids. The germline V and J ends were trimmed by 10 bases and 7 bases, with 16 bases remaining between them. In DNA form, the CDR3 reads TGTGCCACTGCGAAATCGGGCTTTGAAGCTTTCTTT. Protein: CATAKSGFEAFF.